This T cell receptor (beta chain) was sequenced for a study of cytomegalovirus exposure and HLA in healthy donors. The J segment lost 0 bases and the V segment lost 5 bases, leaving 8 bases of the junction unmatched. CDR1 and CDR2 from the germline V gene are MNHEY and SMNVEV (reference sequence). The CDR3 runs to 16 residues. TCRdb's table, derived via immunoSEQ multiplex PCR, lists solely in-frame clones and lacks some. The sample lists about 260,000 clones; 90% were seen once. J is TRBJ2-3 and V is TRBV27, with TRBD1 matching 7 bases. Sequenced input: PBMCs. This clonotype was sampled from a woman under 40 in good health and CMV-seronegative. CDR3 nucleotide sequence: TGTGCCAGCAGTCTCCGACAGGGTACTAGCACAGATACGCAGTATTTT. Its translation is CASSLRQGTSTDTQYF.